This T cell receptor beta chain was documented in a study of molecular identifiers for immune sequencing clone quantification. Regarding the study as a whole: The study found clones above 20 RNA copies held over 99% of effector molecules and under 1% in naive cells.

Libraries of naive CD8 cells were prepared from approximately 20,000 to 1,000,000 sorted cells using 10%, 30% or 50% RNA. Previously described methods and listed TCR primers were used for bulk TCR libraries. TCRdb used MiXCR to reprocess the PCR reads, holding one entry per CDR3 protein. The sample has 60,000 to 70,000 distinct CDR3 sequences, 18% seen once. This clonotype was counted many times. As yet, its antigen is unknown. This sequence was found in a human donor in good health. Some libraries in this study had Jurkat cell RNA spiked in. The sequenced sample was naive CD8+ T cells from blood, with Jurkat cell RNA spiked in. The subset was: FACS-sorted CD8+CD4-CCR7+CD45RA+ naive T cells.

The CDR3 reads CASSSGTSGLGGTDTQYF. The DNA of the CDR3 is TGTGCCAGCAGTTCCGGGACTAGCGGTTTGGGTGGCACAGATACGCAGTATTTT. The chain combines TRBV6-5 with TRBJ2-3, with 11 nucleotides matching TRBD2. Losses at the gene ends were 4 bases for V and 1 base for J; bases not matched to a gene: 10. CDR3 size: 18 residues. CDR1 is MNHEY and CDR2 is SVGAGI in the germline V gene.